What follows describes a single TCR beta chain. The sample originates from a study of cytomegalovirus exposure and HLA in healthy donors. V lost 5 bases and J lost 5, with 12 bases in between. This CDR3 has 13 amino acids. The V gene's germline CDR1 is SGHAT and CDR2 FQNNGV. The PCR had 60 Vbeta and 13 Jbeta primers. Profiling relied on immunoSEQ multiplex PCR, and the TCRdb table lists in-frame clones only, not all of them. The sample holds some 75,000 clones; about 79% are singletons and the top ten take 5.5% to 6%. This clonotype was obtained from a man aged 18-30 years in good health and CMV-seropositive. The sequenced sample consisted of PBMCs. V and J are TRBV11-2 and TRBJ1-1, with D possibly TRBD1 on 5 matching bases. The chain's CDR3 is CASSPTGVTEAFF. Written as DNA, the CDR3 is TGTGCCAGCAGCCCCACGGGGGTTACTGAAGCTTTCTTT. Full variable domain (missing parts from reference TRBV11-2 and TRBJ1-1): EAGVAQSPRYKIIEKRQSVAFWCNPISGHATLYWYQQILGQGPKLLIQFQNNGVVDDSQLPKDRFSAERLKGVDSTLKIQPAKLEDSAVYLCASSPTGVTEAFFGQGTRLTVV.